The present entry profiles one TCR beta chain with its context. The data derive from a study of blood T cell repertoires in COVID-19. Study as a whole: PBMCs, B-cell-depleted T cells, or T cells provided the cDNA or gDNA that made up the material.

In the authors' workflow: Reference gene primer amplification gave nucleated cell count estimates. Using immunoSEQ multiplex PCR, the repertoire was profiled, and TCRdb retains in-frame clones only, with some absent. The DNA was the basis for D and trimming; V, J and clone size are from that table. Seen here are 90,000 to 120,000 clones, roughly four fifths observed once, and the top ten hold 2.5% to 4%. This CDR3 comprises 13 residues. The trim removed 7 bases at V and 6 bases at J, leaving 8 bases unmatched. Looked up from germline, CDR1 is MNHEY and CDR2 is SVGAGI. The genes are TRBV6-5 and TRBJ2-7; 8 bases match TRBD1. Source material: peripheral blood. The sequence came from an elderly woman with active or convalescent COVID-19. The CDR3 protein is CASKESGTGEQYF. CDR3 DNA sequence: TGTGCCAGCAAAGAGTCCGGGACAGGCGAGCAGTACTTC.